The 11 T cell receptor beta chains listed next were all sequenced from one sample in a study of blood T cell repertoires in COVID-19. Clones were sequenced by immunoSEQ multiplex PCR, and TCRdb holds only the in-frame ones, with some missing. The sample has approximately 350,000 clones; 65% to 85% are singletons. The sequenced sample consisted of peripheral blood. These receptors came from a man aged 25 to 45 with active or convalescent COVID-19.

The chain employs TRBV27 and TRBJ1-1; D gene unclear. The CDR3 extends over 13 amino acids. V gave up 5 bases and J gave up 4 bases, with 11 bases separating them. Germline CDR1 and CDR2: MNHEY and SMNVEV (reference sequence). CDR3: CASSARSGTEAFF. Here the CDR3 DNA reads TGTGCCAGCAGTGCACGGTCGGGCACTGAAGCTTTCTTT.

V is TRBV12-3 or TRBV12-4 and J is TRBJ1-1; D perhaps matches TRBD1 (6 bases). This CDR3 comprises 13 residues. V lost 5 bases to trimming and J lost 5 bases, with 12 bases between them. The DNA of the CDR3 is TGTGCCAGCAGTCGAACAAGGGGGACTGAAGCTTTCTTT. The encoded protein is CASSRTRGTEAFF.

The rearrangement uses TRBV25-1 and TRBJ2-1; tentatively, D is TRBD1 (6 bases). The CDR3 is 13 residues long. The germline gives CDR1 MGHDK, CDR2 SYGVNS. Trimming shortened V by 11 bases and J by 7 bases, and 18 bases separated the two germline ends. CDR3 sequence: CAGSQWGLNEQFF. The CDR3 nucleotides are TGTGCCGGCTCTCAATGGGGGCTGAATGAGCAGTTCTTC.

This rearrangement joins TRBV19 to TRBJ1-4; TRBD1 matches 7 bases. The junction had 10 bases not matched to a gene; V was cut back by 7 bases and J by 8 bases. Germline V gives CDR1 LNHDA, CDR2 SQIVND (reference sequence). This CDR3 comprises 14 residues. CDR3 protein: CASTRTGSYEKLFF. DNA for the CDR3: TGTGCCAGTACCCGGACAGGATCCTACGAAAAACTGTTTTTT.

This clone was detected once. This chain connects TRBV6-6 to TRBJ1-2; the match to TRBD1 covers 8 bases. J lost 4 bases, V lost 5 bases, and 6 bases had no gene match. The CDR3 loop spans 14 amino acids. Germline CDR1 is MNHNY and CDR2 is SVGAGI (reference sequence). The CDR3 spells CASSLRGQGYGYTF. DNA of the CDR3: TGTGCCAGCAGTCTCAGGGGGCAAGGCTATGGCTACACCTTC.

CDR3 loop: CATSDLATGGGGGNTIYF. In DNA form, the CDR3 reads TGTGCCACCAGTGATTTGGCGACAGGGGGCGGTGGGGGAAACACCATATATTTT. The rearrangement uses TRBV24-1 and TRBJ1-3; the match to TRBD1 covers 10 bases. CDR1 KGHDR and CDR2 SFDVKD come from the germline V gene. Losses at the gene ends were 0 bases for V and 4 bases for J; bases not matched to a gene: 8. This CDR3 is 18 amino acids long.

The genes are TRBV28 and TRBJ2-5; the D gene is possibly TRBD1 (5 bases). CDR3 length: 14 residues. V lost 1 base and J lost 4, with 10 bases in between. Germline V gene sequence: CDR1 MDHEN, CDR2 SYDVKM. The CDR3 spells CASSLYQGSETQYF. CDR3 in DNA: TGTGCCAGCAGTTTATATCAGGGTTCAGAGACCCAGTACTTC.

The chain uses TRBV7-8 and TRBJ2-7, with 9 bases that match TRBD2. The CDR3 sequence is 17 residues long. Germline assignment: CDR1 SGHVS and CDR2 FQNEAQ. The V and J ends lost 0 bases and 3 bases, in that order; junction bases with no gene match: 9. The CDR3 DNA reads TGTGCCAGCAGCTTAGCGGAAGGGACTAGCTATTTCTACGAGCAGTACTTC. Encoded protein: CASSLAEGTSYFYEQYF.

This clone was recorded once. This sequence joins TRBV18 and TRBJ2-3; 7 bases are a match to TRBD2. In germline, CDR1 is KGHSH, CDR2 LQKENI. Unmatched junction bases numbered 4, after V lost 3 bases and J lost 1 base. The CDR3 length is 15 residues. The CDR3 DNA sequence: TGTGCCAGCTCACCTGAGGGAGGGCGCACAGATACGCAGTATTTT. It yields the protein CASSPEGGRTDTQYF.

The chain joins TRBV7-3 to TRBJ2-1, with D possibly matching TRBD2 (6 bases). CDR3 length: 13 residues. Germline V lookup: CDR1 SGHTA, CDR2 FQGTGA. V lost 5 bases, J lost 9 bases, and 14 bases lay in between. The DNA for the CDR3 is TGTGCCAGCAGCCCAATCAGAGCGGGTGAGCAGTTCTTC. Its translation is CASSPIRAGEQFF.

This clone was seen once. The rearrangement joins TRBV7-9 to TRBJ2-3; 8 nucleotides align to TRBD2. The CDR3 has 13 residues. The germline CDR1 and CDR2 sequences are SEHNR and FQNEAQ (reference sequence). J gave up 1 base and V 8 bases, and 2 bases lay outside the gene matches. The CDR3 loop reads CASRREGTDTQYF. CDR3 bases: TGTGCCAGCCGGCGGGAGGGCACAGATACGCAGTATTTT. The entire variable domain, with the rest obtained from reference TRBV7-9 and TRBJ2-3, is as follows: DTGVSQNPRHKITKRGQNVTFRCDPISEHNRLYWYRQTLGQGPEFLTYFQNEAQLEKSRLLSDRFSAERPKGSFSTLEIQRTEQGDSAMYLCASRREGTDTQYFGPGTRLTVL.